This entry lists 29 T cell receptor beta chains sequenced from one sample in a study of PD-1 blockade in classical Hodgkin lymphoma. Assay: immunoSEQ multiplex PCR; the TCRdb copy retains only in-frame clones and omits some. The sample lists 90,000 or so clones, over 75% occurring once. Time point here: cycle 4 day 1 (C4D1), after 5 to 7 weeks of nivolumab. Every patient was affected by relapse after autologous stem cell transplantation, while exposure to brentuximab vedotin was not uniform. Specimen: peripheral blood mononuclear cells (PBMCs), collected before the fourth cycle of nivolumab. The source is a human donor with classical Hodgkin lymphoma.

This clone was recorded a few times. The rearrangement links TRBV6-5 to TRBJ1-2, with TRBD1 identical over 7 bases. The V and J ends lost 2 bases and 0 bases, in that order; junction bases with no gene match: 6. The CDR3 totals 16 residues. Germline CDR1 is MNHEY and CDR2 is SVGAGI. DNA for the CDR3: TGTGCCAGCAGTTACGCCGGGGACAGACCTAACTATGGCTACACCTTC. This gives the protein CASSYAGDRPNYGYTF.

The V gene is TRBV11-2, the J gene TRBJ1-1; 8 bases map to TRBD1. Looked up from germline, CDR1 is SGHAT and CDR2 is FQNNGV. After removal of 0 bases from V and 0 bases from J, the junction contained 6 bases not matched to a gene. This CDR3 spans 17 amino acids. CDR3 bases: TGTGCCAGCAGCTTAGACCGGACAGGGTTGTTGAACACTGAAGCTTTCTTT. Its protein is CASSLDRTGLLNTEAFF.

The rearrangement joins TRBV27 to TRBJ2-7, with 7 bases that match TRBD1. The junction had 12 bases not matched to a gene; V was cut back by 8 bases and J by 2 bases. This CDR3 has 15 amino acids. Germline V lookup: CDR1 MNHEY, CDR2 SMNVEV (reference sequence). The CDR3 protein is CASGTDRVRTYEQYF. CDR3 DNA: TGTGCCAGCGGGACCGACAGGGTCCGCACCTACGAGCAGTACTTC.

V and J are TRBV6-1 and TRBJ2-5; the D is unclear. CDR3 length: 13 amino acids. Trimming removed 5 bases at V and 1 base at J, with 8 bases between. Germline V gene data show CDR1 as MNHNS and CDR2 as SASEGT. CDR3 in DNA: TGTGCCAGCAGTATACAGCTCCAAGAGACCCAGTACTTC. Protein: CASSIQLQETQYF.

The rearrangement links TRBV11-2 to TRBJ1-4; 7 bases align to TRBD1. This CDR3 spans 16 amino acids. Germline loops: CDR1 SGHAT, CDR2 FQNNGV. V shed 4 bases and J 8 bases; nucleotides not matched to a gene: 13. The CDR3 loop is CASSYSWGQTAEKLFF. For the CDR3, the DNA is TGTGCCAGCAGCTACTCCTGGGGACAGACGGCCGAAAAACTGTTTTTT.

The chain has TRBV6-5 and TRBJ1-2; 7 nucleotides match TRBD1. The CDR3 spans 15 residues. V gave up 0 bases and J gave up 7 bases; unmatched junction bases: 8. CDR1 and CDR2 (germline): MNHEY, SVGAGI. Written as DNA, the CDR3 is TGTGCCAGCAGTTACTCAGGGCAGGGGGGTTTTGGCTACACCTTC. Translating it yields CASSYSGQGGFGYTF.

The chain links TRBV7-8 to TRBJ1-5; D uncertain. From germline, CDR1 is SGHVS and CDR2 FQNEAQ. V was clipped by 2 bases and J by 2 bases, with 22 bases between them. There are 19 residues in the CDR3. The CDR3 region is CASSLNVRLASRGNQPQHF. CDR3 nucleotide sequence: TGTGCCAGCAGCTTAAACGTTCGTCTGGCCTCGCGGGGCAATCAGCCCCAGCATTTT.

The chain employs TRBV5-4 and TRBJ1-2, with 7 bases that match TRBD1. Unmatched junction bases numbered 7, after V lost 3 bases and J lost 2 bases. Germline V gene lookup returns CDR1 SGHNT and CDR2 YYREEE (reference sequence). The CDR3 length is 15 residues. The CDR3 here is CASSWGQFPNYGYTF. Written as DNA, the CDR3 is TGTGCCAGCAGCTGGGGACAGTTCCCGAACTATGGCTACACCTTC.

Worth noting for this clone: One end of the junction does not line up with germline, which may come from a read error. The chain joins TRBV7-7 to TRBJ2-7; the D call may be TRBD1 or TRBD2 (6 bases each). CDR1 is SSHAT and CDR2 is FNYEAQ in the germline V gene (reference sequence). This CDR3 has 17 amino acids. CDR3 bases: TGTGCTAGCAGCTTAGCGCAACCTCCTAGGGGGGTCTCCGAGCAGTACTTC. This encodes CASSLAQPPRGVSEQYF. The whole variable domain, filled in from reference TRBV7-7 and TRBJ2-7, reads GAGVSQSPRYKVTKRGQDVTLRCDPISSHATLYWYQQALGQGPEFLTYFNYEAQPDKSGLPSDRFSAERPEGSISTLTIQRTEQRDSAMYRCASSLAQPPRGVSEQYFGPGTRLTVT.

CDR3 region: CAISGRTVTTDNEQFF. CDR3 bases: TGTGCCATCAGTGGAAGGACAGTAACTACAGACAATGAGCAGTTCTTC. V is TRBV10-3 and J is TRBJ2-1; D possibly corresponds to TRBD1 (6 bases). Germline values: CDR1 ENHRY, CDR2 SYGVKD. The CDR3 is 16 residues long. The V end was cut by 4 bases, the J end by 5 bases, with 18 bases between.

V usage is TRBV27 and J usage is TRBJ1-1, with a possible D match to TRBD1 (6 bases). The CDR3 has 16 amino acids. Trimming took 6 bases from V and 0 from J, leaving 17 bases between them. Germline V CDR1 and CDR2: MNHEY, SMNVEV (reference sequence). The CDR3 here is CASSPGTGTMNTEAFF. The CDR3 region has the DNA TGTGCCAGCAGCCCAGGAACCGGGACAATGAACACTGAAGCTTTCTTT.

The rearrangement uses TRBV25-1 and TRBJ2-6; TRBD1 matches at 7 bases. Trimming took 4 bases from V and 4 from J; bases not matched to a gene: 7. The CDR3 covers 16 residues. Germline-derived CDR1 and CDR2 are MGHDK and SYGVNS. CDR3 region: CASSGGQSAGANVLTF. The CDR3 DNA reads TGTGCCAGCAGTGGGGGACAGTCGGCAGGGGCCAACGTCCTGACTTTC.

This clone was counted between two and nine times. The V gene is TRBV5-1, the J gene TRBJ1-2, with TRBD1 matching 11 bases. This CDR3 has 17 amino acids. V gave up 0 bases and J gave up 4 bases; unmatched junction bases: 8. Germline CDR1 SGHRS, CDR2 YFSETQ. The CDR3: CASSLAPGTGGVYGYTF. The CDR3 DNA follows: TGCGCCAGCAGCTTGGCCCCCGGGACAGGGGGAGTCTATGGCTACACCTTC.

The DNA of the CDR3 is TGTGCCAGCAGCGTAGTCCCTCTAGCGGATTATAACACCGGGGAGCTGTTTTTT. Translation gives CASSVVPLADYNTGELFF. The chain couples TRBV9 to TRBJ2-2; 7 nucleotides align to TRBD2. Germline CDR1 reads SGDLS; CDR2 reads YYNGEE. The CDR3 loop spans 18 amino acids. Trimming at V came to 0 bases and at J to 2 bases, leaving 10 bases not matched to a gene.

This clone showed up many times. This chain connects TRBV18 to TRBJ2-6; D is uncertain. Germline-derived CDR1 and CDR2 are KGHSH and LQKENI. This CDR3 has 16 residues. V lost 3 bases and J 2 bases, leaving 11 bases between the germline ends. This CDR3 is CASSPNFDPGANVLTF. For the CDR3, the DNA is TGTGCCAGCTCACCGAATTTCGACCCTGGGGCCAACGTCCTGACTTTC.

This clone was seen a handful of times. The chain has TRBV5-6 and TRBJ2-5, with 10 nucleotides matching TRBD2. The ends lost 4 bases at V and 1 base at J; junction bases unmatched: 7. Germline V gene data show CDR1 as SGHDT and CDR2 as YYEEEE. The CDR3 spans 16 residues. This CDR3 is CASSQILAGTQETQYF. DNA of the CDR3: TGTGCCAGCAGCCAGATACTAGCGGGAACCCAAGAGACCCAGTACTTC.

V is TRBV7-6 and J is TRBJ2-7, with TRBD1 matching 9 bases. The CDR3 length is 15 residues. V gave up 4 bases and J gave up 6 bases; unmatched junction bases: 10. Germline CDR1 and CDR2: SGHVS and FNYEAQ. As DNA, the CDR3 is TGTGCCAGCAGCTGGGAGGGACAGGGAGGGTCCGAGCAGTACTTC. This sequence encodes CASSWEGQGGSEQYF.

The chain recombines TRBV7-3 with TRBJ2-3, with D perhaps matching TRBD2 (6 bases). V was cut by 5 bases and J by 5 bases, with 11 bases left in between. Looked up from germline, CDR1 is SGHTA and CDR2 is FQGTGA. The length of the CDR3 is 13 residues. The CDR3 protein is CASSPGTLDTQYF. The CDR3 coding sequence is TGTGCCAGCAGCCCCGGGACTTTAGATACGCAGTATTTT.

The rearrangement joins TRBV7-3 to TRBJ2-3; 13 bases line up with TRBD2. The CDR3 has 18 residues. The ends lost 1 base at V and 4 bases at J; junction bases unmatched: 8. The germline gives CDR1 SGHTA, CDR2 FQGTGA. The CDR3, as DNA: TGTGCCAGCAGCTTAATGGGGACTAGCGGGGCTCGGGCAGATACGCAGTATTTT. Protein sequence: CASSLMGTSGARADTQYF.

A few counts support this clone. The chain uses TRBV19 and TRBJ2-7; possible D gene TRBD2, 5 bases. Deletions cut 5 bases from V and 3 bases from J, with 14 bases between. Germline assignment: CDR1 LNHDA and CDR2 SQIVND (reference sequence). The CDR3 runs to 14 residues. CDR3 in amino acids: CASSLQRRHYEQYF. In DNA, the CDR3 is TGTGCCAGTAGTCTCCAGCGGAGACACTACGAGCAGTACTTC. The entire variable domain, with the rest obtained from reference TRBV19 and TRBJ2-7, is as follows: DGGITQSPKYLFRKEGQNVTLSCEQNLNHDAMYWYRQDPGQGLRLIYYSQIVNDFQKGDIAEGYSVSREKKESFPLTVTSAQKNPTAFYLCASSLQRRHYEQYFGPGTRLTVT.

This chain joins TRBV5-1 and TRBJ2-2; 9 nucleotides match TRBD1. CDR3 size: 15 residues. CDR1 and CDR2 (germline): SGHRS, YFSETQ. Unmatched junction bases numbered 5, after V lost 5 bases and J lost 3 bases. This CDR3 is CASRQTGGDTGELFF. CDR3 nucleotide sequence: TGCGCCAGCAGACAGACAGGGGGAGACACCGGGGAGCTGTTTTTT.

The chain joins TRBV7-7 to TRBJ2-3, with D possibly being TRBD1 (5 bases). The CDR3 consists of 15 residues. From germline, CDR1 is SSHAT and CDR2 FNYEAQ (reference sequence). V shed 0 bases and J shed 3 bases, with 10 bases lying between them. The CDR3, as DNA: TGTGCCAGCAGCTTAGCTGCATCAGGGACAGATACGCAGTATTTT. Its protein is CASSLAASGTDTQYF.

The chain has TRBV15 and TRBJ2-1, with 12 bases lining up with TRBD2. CDR1 and CDR2 from the germline V gene are LNHNV and YYDKDF (reference sequence). CDR3 length equals 17 residues. With 2 bases clipped from V and 4 bases from J, the junction kept 6 bases outside the gene matches. CDR3 coding DNA: TGTGCCACCAGCAGATCCCCTACTAGCGGGGGGTACAATGAGCAGTTCTTC. Translating gives CATSRSPTSGGYNEQFF.

This chain uses TRBV28 with TRBJ2-1; weak D call: TRBD1 (6 bases). Germline values: CDR1 MDHEN, CDR2 SYDVKM. The CDR3 consists of 14 residues. The V end lost 6 bases, the J end lost 2 bases, and 11 bases lay between the germline ends. The DNA for the CDR3 is TGTGCCAGCAGACCGGACAGAACCTACAATGAGCAGTTCTTC. Encoded protein: CASRPDRTYNEQFF.

The V and J genes are TRBV5-1 and TRBJ2-1, with no clear D. Germline CDR1 and CDR2: SGHRS and YFSETQ. V lost 8 bases and J lost 1, with 13 bases in between. This CDR3 contains 14 residues. The CDR3 DNA follows: TGCGCCAGTGGGTACTCGCAATCCTACAATGAGCAGTTCTTC. It is translated as CASGYSQSYNEQFF.

The chain carries TRBV6-5 and TRBJ2-5; D uncertain. The CDR3 covers 13 residues. V lost 2 bases, J lost 5 bases, and 9 bases lay in between. The germline CDR1 and CDR2 sequences are MNHEY and SVGAGI. The CDR3 DNA reads as TGTGCCAGCAGTTACCAGACGGCGGAGACCCAGTACTTC. This translates into CASSYQTAETQYF.

The chain combines TRBV2 with TRBJ1-4, with 7 positions matching TRBD1. J gave up 9 bases and V 3 bases, and 7 bases lay outside the gene matches. This CDR3 contains 14 residues. Per the germline V gene, CDR1 is SNHLY and CDR2 is FYNNEI. CDR3 sequence: CASSEFQGVQKLFF. In DNA form, the CDR3 reads TGTGCCAGCAGTGAGTTTCAGGGGGTACAAAAACTGTTTTTT.

This clone was observed a single time. This chain uses TRBV2 with TRBJ1-4; D might be TRBD1 (6 bases). The CDR3 is 17 residues long. CDR1 is SNHLY and CDR2 is FYNNEI in the germline V gene. The V end lost 5 bases, the J end lost 7 bases, and 23 bases lay between the germline ends. CDR3 residues: CASSSSASAWTAEKLFF. CDR3 sequence (DNA): TGTGCCAGCAGTTCCTCGGCAAGCGCGTGGACAGCTGAAAAACTGTTTTTT.

The genes are TRBV11-2 and TRBJ2-7; weak D call: TRBD1 (5 bases). The CDR3 length is 15 residues. The V end lost 2 bases, the J end lost 4 bases, and 15 bases lay between the germline ends. The germline V gene has CDR1 SGHAT and CDR2 FQNNGV. The CDR3 loop reads CASSLLKNQGYEQYF. The DNA for the CDR3 is TGTGCCAGCAGCTTATTGAAAAACCAGGGATACGAGCAGTACTTC.